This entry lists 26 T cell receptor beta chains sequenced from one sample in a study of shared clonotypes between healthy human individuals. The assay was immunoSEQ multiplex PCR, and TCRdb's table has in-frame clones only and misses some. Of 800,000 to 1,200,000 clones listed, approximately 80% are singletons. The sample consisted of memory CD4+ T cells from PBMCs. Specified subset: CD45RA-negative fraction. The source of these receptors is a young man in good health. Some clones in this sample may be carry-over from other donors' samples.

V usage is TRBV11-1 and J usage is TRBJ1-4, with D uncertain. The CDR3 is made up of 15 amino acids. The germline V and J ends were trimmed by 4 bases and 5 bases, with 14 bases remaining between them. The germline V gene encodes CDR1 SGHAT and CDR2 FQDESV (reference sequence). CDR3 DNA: TGTGCCAGCAGCTCGGGATGGGCAGGAAATGAAAAACTGTTTTTT. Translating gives CASSSGWAGNEKLFF.

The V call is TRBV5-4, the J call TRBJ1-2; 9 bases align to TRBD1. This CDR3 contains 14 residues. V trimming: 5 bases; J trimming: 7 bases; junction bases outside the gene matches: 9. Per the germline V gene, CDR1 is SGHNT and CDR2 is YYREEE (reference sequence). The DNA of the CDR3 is TGTGCCAGCAGACCGCCGGGACAGGGCCCTGGCTACACCTTC. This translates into CASRPPGQGPGYTF.

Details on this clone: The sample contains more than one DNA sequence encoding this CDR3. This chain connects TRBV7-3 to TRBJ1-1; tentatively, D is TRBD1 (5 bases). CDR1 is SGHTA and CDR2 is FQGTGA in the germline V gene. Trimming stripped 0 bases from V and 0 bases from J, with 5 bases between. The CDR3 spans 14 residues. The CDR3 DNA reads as TGTGCCAGCAGCTTAACGGGGGTGAACACTGAAGCTTTCTTT. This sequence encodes CASSLTGVNTEAFF. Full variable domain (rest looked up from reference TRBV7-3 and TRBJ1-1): GAGVSQTPSNKVTEKGKYVELRCDPISGHTALYWYRQSLGQGPEFLIYFQGTGAADDSGLPNDRFFAVRPEGSVSTLKIQRTERGDSAVYLCASSLTGVNTEAFFGQGTRLTVV.

In DNA form, the CDR3 reads TGTGCCAGCAGTTTACTAGCGTACGAGCAGTACTTC. Its protein product is CASSLLAYEQYF. The rearrangement links TRBV5-6 to TRBJ2-7, with 7 bases identical to TRBD2. Germline V gives CDR1 SGHDT, CDR2 YYEEEE. V lost 5 bases to trimming and J lost 4 bases; unmatched junction nucleotides: 3. This CDR3 has 12 amino acids.

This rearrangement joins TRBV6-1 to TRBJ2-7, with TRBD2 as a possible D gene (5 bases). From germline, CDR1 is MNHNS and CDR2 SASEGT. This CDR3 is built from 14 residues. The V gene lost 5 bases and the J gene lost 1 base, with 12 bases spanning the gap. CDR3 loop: CASSIRTESYEQYF. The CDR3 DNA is TGTGCCAGCAGTATCCGGACTGAATCCTACGAGCAGTACTTC.

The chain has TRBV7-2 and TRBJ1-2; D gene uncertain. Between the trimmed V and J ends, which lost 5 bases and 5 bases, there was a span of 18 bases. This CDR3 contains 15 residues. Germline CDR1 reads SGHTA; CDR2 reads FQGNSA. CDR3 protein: CASSAEGGIWYGYTF. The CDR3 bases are TGTGCCAGCAGCGCGGAGGGAGGGATCTGGTATGGCTACACCTTC.

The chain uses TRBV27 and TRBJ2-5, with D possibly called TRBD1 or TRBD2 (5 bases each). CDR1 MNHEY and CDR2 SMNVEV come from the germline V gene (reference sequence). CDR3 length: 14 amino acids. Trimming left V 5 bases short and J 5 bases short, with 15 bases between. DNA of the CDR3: TGTGCCAGCAGTCTCGGGACCTTAGGGGAGACCCAGTACTTC. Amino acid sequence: CASSLGTLGETQYF.

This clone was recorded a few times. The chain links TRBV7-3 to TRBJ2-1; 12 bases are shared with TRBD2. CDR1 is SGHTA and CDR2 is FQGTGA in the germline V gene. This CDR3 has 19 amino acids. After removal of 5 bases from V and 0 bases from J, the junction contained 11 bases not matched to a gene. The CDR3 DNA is TGTGCCAGCAGCCAATACGGACTAGCGGGATCGAGCTCCTACAATGAGCAGTTCTTC. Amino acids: CASSQYGLAGSSSYNEQFF.

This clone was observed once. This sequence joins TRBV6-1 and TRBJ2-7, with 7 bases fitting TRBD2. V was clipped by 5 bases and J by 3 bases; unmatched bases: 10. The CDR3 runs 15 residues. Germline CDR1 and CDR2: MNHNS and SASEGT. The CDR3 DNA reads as TGTGCCAGCAGTCAAAGGACGGGGGACTACTACGAGCAGTACTTC. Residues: CASSQRTGDYYEQYF.

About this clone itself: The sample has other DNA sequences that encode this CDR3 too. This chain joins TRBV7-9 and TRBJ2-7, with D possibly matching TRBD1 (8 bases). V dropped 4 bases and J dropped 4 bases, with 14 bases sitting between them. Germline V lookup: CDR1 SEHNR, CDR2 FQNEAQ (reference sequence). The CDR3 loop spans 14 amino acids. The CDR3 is CASSYGQGGYEQYF. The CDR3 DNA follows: TGTGCCAGCAGCTACGGACAGGGAGGGTACGAGCAGTACTTC.

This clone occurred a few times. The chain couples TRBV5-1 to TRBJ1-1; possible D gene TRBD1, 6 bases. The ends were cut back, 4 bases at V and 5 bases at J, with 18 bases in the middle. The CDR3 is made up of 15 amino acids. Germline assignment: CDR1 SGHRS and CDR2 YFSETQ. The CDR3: CASSPRTITGTEAFF. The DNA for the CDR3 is TGCGCCAGCAGCCCTCGGACTATCACAGGGACTGAAGCTTTCTTT.

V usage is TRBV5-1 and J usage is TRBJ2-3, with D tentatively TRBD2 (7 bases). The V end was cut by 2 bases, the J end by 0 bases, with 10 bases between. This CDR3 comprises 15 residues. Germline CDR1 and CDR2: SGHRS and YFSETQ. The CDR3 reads CASSFRGGSTDTQYF. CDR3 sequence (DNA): TGCGCCAGCAGCTTTAGGGGGGGTAGCACAGATACGCAGTATTTT. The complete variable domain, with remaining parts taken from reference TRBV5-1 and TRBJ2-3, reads KAGVTQTPRYLIKTRGQQVTLSCSPISGHRSVSWYQQTPGQGLQFLFEYFSETQRNKGNFPGRFSGRQFSNSRSEMNVSTLELGDSALYLCASSFRGGSTDTQYFGPGTRLTVL.

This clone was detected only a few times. CDR3 DNA sequence: TGTGCCACCAGCTCCGGACCCCCCAAGAGCACTGAAGCTTTCTTT. It yields the protein CATSSGPPKSTEAFF. The chain carries TRBV15 and TRBJ1-1; D is undetermined. The CDR3 is 15 residues long. The ends were cut back, 5 bases at V and 4 bases at J, with 17 bases in the middle. Germline assignment: CDR1 LNHNV and CDR2 YYDKDF (reference sequence).

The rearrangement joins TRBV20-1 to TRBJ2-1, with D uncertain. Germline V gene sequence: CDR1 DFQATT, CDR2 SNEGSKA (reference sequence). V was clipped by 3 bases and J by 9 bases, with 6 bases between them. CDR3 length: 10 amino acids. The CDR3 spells CSARGIEQFF. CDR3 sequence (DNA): TGCAGTGCTAGGGGTATTGAGCAGTTCTTC.

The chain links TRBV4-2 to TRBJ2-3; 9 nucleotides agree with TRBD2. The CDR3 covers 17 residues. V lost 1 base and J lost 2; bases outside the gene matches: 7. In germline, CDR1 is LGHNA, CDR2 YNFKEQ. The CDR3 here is CASSQVNSGSFTDTQYF. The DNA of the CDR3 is TGTGCCAGCAGCCAAGTCAATAGCGGGAGTTTCACAGATACGCAGTATTTT.

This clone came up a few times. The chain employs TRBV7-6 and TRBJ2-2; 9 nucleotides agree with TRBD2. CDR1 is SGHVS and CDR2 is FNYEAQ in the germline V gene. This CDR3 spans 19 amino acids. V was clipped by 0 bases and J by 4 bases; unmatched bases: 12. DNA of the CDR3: TGTGCCAGCAGCTTAGCGCCGAGTAGCGGGAGAGCGGTCACCGGGGAGCTGTTTTTT. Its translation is CASSLAPSSGRAVTGELFF. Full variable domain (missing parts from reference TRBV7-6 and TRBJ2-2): GAGVSQSPRYKVTKRGQDVALRCDPISGHVSLYWYRQALGQGPEFLTYFNYEAQQDKSGLPNDRFSAERPEGSISTLTIQRTEQRDSAMYRCASSLAPSSGRAVTGELFFGEGSRLTVL.

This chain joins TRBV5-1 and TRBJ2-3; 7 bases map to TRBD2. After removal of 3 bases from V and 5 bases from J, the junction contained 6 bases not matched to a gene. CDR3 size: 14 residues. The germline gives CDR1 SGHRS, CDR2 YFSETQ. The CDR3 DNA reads TGCGCCAGCAGCTCGCCTTCTAGCGGAGATACGCAGTATTTT. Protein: CASSSPSSGDTQYF.

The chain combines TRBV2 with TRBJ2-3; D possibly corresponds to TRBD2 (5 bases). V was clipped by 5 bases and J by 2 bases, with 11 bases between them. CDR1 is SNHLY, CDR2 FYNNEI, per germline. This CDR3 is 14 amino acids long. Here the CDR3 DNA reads TGTGCCAGCAGTCGGGCTAGCAACACAGATACGCAGTATTTT. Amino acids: CASSRASNTDTQYF.

CDR3: CASSLRGHNEKLFF. Written as DNA, the CDR3 is TGTGCCAGCAGCTTGAGGGGACACAATGAAAAACTGTTTTTT. The J gene is TRBJ1-4, the V gene TRBV5-6; D might be TRBD1 (6 bases). Trimming removed 1 base at V and 5 bases at J, with 9 bases between. The germline gives CDR1 SGHDT, CDR2 YYEEEE. The CDR3 is 14 amino acids.

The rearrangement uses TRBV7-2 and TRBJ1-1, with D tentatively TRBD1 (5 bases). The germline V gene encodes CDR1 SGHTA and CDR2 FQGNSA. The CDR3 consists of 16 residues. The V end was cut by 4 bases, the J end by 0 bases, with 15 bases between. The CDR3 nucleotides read TGTGCCAGCAGCTCCAGGGTATACGTCATGAACACTGAAGCTTTCTTT. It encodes CASSSRVYVMNTEAFF. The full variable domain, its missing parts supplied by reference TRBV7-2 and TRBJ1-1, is GAGVSQSPSNKVTEKGKDVELRCDPISGHTALYWYRQSLGQGLEFLIYFQGNSAPDKSGLPSDRFSAERTGGSVSTLTIQRTQQEDSAVYLCASSSRVYVMNTEAFFGQGTRLTVV.

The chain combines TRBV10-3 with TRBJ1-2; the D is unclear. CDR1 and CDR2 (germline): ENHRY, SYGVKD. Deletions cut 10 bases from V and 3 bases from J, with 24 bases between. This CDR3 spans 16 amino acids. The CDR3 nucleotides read TGTGCCACCCTAGACCGGCAGGTAGTGTCCGACTATGGCTACACCTTC. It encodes CATLDRQVVSDYGYTF.

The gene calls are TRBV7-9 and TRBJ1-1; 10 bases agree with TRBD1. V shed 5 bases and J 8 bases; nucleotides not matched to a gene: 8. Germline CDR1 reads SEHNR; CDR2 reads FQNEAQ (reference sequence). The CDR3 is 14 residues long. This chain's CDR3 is CASSPTGGAPEAFF. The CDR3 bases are TGTGCCAGCAGCCCGACAGGGGGCGCCCCCGAAGCTTTCTTT.

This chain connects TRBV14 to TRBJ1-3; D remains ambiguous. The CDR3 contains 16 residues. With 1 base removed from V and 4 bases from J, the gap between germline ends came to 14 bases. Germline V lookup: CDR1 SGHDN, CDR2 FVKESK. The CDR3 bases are TGTGCCAGCAGCCAAGCGTGGAAGGTGTCAGGAAACACCATATATTTT. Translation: CASSQAWKVSGNTIYF.

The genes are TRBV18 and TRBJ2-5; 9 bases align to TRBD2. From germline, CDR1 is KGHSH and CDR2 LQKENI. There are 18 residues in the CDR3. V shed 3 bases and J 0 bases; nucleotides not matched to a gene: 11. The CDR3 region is CASSPISRLAANQETQYF. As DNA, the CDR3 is TGTGCCAGCTCACCGATTAGCAGACTAGCGGCGAACCAAGAGACCCAGTACTTC. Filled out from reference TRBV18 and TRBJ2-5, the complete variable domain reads NAGVMQNPRHLVRRRGQEARLRCSPMKGHSHVYWYRQLPEEGLKFMVYLQKENIIDESGMPKERFSAEFPKEGPSILRIQQVVRGDSAAYFCASSPISRLAANQETQYFGPGTRLLVL.

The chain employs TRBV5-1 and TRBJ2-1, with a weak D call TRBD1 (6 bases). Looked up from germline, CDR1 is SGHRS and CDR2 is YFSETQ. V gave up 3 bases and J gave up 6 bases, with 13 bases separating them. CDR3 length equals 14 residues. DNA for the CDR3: TGCGCCAGCAGCTCGGGACAACACACCAATGAGCAGTTCTTC. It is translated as CASSSGQHTNEQFF.

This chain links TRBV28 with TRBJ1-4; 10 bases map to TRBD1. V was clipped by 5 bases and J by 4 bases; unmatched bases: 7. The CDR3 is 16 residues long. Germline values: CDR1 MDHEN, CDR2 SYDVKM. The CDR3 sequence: CASSPPGQGFNEKLFF. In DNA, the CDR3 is TGTGCCAGCAGTCCTCCGGGACAGGGGTTTAATGAAAAACTGTTTTTT.